Shown below are 27 T cell receptor beta chains from a single sample sequenced in a study of CD8+ T cells in alopecia areata. Treatment defined: oral pan-JAK inhibitor, 5-10 mg twice daily. Following RNA extraction, reverse transcription yielded cDNA that acted as the sequencing template. The protocol was immunoSEQ multiplex PCR, while the TCRdb copy is restricted to in-frame clones and leaves out a portion. The sample yields more than 150,000 clones, 51% seen once. Sequencing used CD8+ T cells sorted from blood, obtained at week 52, from a patient treated with tofacitinib. Receptors originate from a human donor with alopecia areata.

This clone was counted only a few times. The chain joins TRBV7-9 to TRBJ2-3; 12 bases are a match to TRBD2. The CDR3 contains 17 residues. The germline gives CDR1 SEHNR, CDR2 FQNEAQ (reference sequence). After removal of 4 bases from V and 5 bases from J, the junction contained 10 bases not matched to a gene. The chain's CDR3 is CASSSKDPSGGVDTQYF. The CDR3 region has the DNA TGTGCCAGCAGCTCAAAGGATCCTAGCGGGGGGGTAGATACGCAGTATTTT.

This clone was observed once. This chain links TRBV13 with TRBJ2-7, with a tentative D call TRBD2 (5 bases). CDR3 size: 12 residues. Germline values: CDR1 PRHDT, CDR2 FYEKMQ (reference sequence). V lost 5 bases, J lost 7 bases, and 12 bases lay in between. CDR3 sequence: CASSLDRGEQYF. The CDR3 region has the DNA TGTGCCAGCAGCCTAGATCGAGGGGAGCAGTACTTC.

This clone was picked up a small number of times. The CDR3 spells CASSSSPGQGNEKLFF. As DNA, the CDR3 is TGTGCCAGCAGCTCTTCTCCGGGACAGGGGAATGAAAAACTGTTTTTT. V is TRBV13 and J is TRBJ1-4; 10 positions agree with TRBD1. The V and J ends lost 4 bases and 5 bases, in that order; junction bases with no gene match: 7. The CDR3 contains 16 residues. Germline V gene sequence: CDR1 PRHDT, CDR2 FYEKMQ (reference sequence). Drawing the rest from reference TRBV13 and TRBJ1-4, the complete variable domain is AAGVIQSPRHLIKEKRETATLKCYPIPRHDTVYWYQQGPGQDPQFLISFYEKMQSDKGSIPDRFSAQQFSDYHSELNMSSLELGDSALYFCASSSSPGQGNEKLFFGSGTQLSVL.

The J gene is TRBJ2-5, the V gene TRBV27, with D tentatively TRBD2 (5 bases). Germline CDR1 MNHEY, CDR2 SMNVEV (reference sequence). The CDR3 spans 12 residues. Between the trimmed V and J ends, which lost 4 bases and 5 bases, there was a span of 8 bases. The CDR3 DNA follows: TGTGCCAGCAGTTCTAGAGGGGAGACCCAGTACTTC. Translated: CASSSRGETQYF.

This clone was seen a single time. This chain uses TRBV6-5 with TRBJ1-2; D unresolved. This CDR3 contains 15 residues. The germline V and J ends were trimmed by 2 bases and 1 base, with 11 bases remaining between them. Germline V CDR1 and CDR2: MNHEY, SVGAGI. CDR3 coding DNA: TGTGCCAGCAGTTACGACCCAGAGTATAACTATGGCTACACCTTC. It yields the protein CASSYDPEYNYGYTF.

The chain combines TRBV13 with TRBJ2-7, with 11 bases that match TRBD2. The CDR3 totals 15 residues. The germline V gene has CDR1 PRHDT and CDR2 FYEKMQ (reference sequence). J was trimmed by 6 bases and V by 5 bases; bases with no gene match: 9. The CDR3 loop is CASSPHGTSGVEQYF. CDR3 DNA: TGTGCCAGCAGCCCCCACGGGACTAGCGGTGTCGAGCAGTACTTC. Full variable domain (missing parts from reference TRBV13 and TRBJ2-7): AAGVIQSPRHLIKEKRETATLKCYPIPRHDTVYWYQQGPGQDPQFLISFYEKMQSDKGSIPDRFSAQQFSDYHSELNMSSLELGDSALYFCASSPHGTSGVEQYFGPGTRLTVT.

This clone showed up just a few times. This chain joins TRBV27 and TRBJ2-1; D may match TRBD1 or TRBD2 (5 bases each). Germline V lookup: CDR1 MNHEY, CDR2 SMNVEV (reference sequence). V was trimmed by 6 bases and J by 2 bases, leaving 17 bases between them. CDR3 size: 16 residues. CDR3 sequence reads: CASSIGAGITYNEQFF. The DNA of the CDR3 is TGTGCCAGCAGCATTGGGGCCGGGATCACCTACAATGAGCAGTTCTTC.

V usage is TRBV13 and J usage is TRBJ2-2; TRBD2 agrees at 7 bases. Looked up from germline, CDR1 is PRHDT and CDR2 is FYEKMQ (reference sequence). With V trimmed by 4 bases and J by 2 bases, 4 bases remained unmatched. The CDR3 loop spans 15 amino acids. The CDR3 here is CASSSGGPNTGELFF. The CDR3 DNA is TGTGCCAGCAGCTCGGGGGGACCTAACACCGGGGAGCTGTTTTTT.

The rearrangement joins TRBV30 to TRBJ1-6; weak D call: TRBD1 (5 bases). The CDR3 has 15 amino acids. Trimming cost V 1 base and J 8 bases, with 15 bases left between them. The V gene's germline CDR1 is GTSNPN and CDR2 SVGIG (reference sequence). CDR3 DNA sequence: TGTGCCTGGAGTGGATGGGCCGGGACCCATTCACCCCTCCACTTT. It codes for CAWSGWAGTHSPLHF.

In this sample, this clone turned up a few times. The genes are TRBV5-1 and TRBJ2-2, with no clear D. This CDR3 is 15 amino acids long. Germline V gives CDR1 SGHRS, CDR2 YFSETQ. Trimming took 4 bases from V and 5 from J, leaving 15 bases between them. The CDR3 is CASSAPGSPTGELFF. The DNA of the CDR3 is TGCGCCAGCAGCGCGCCAGGCAGCCCGACCGGGGAGCTGTTTTTT.

The V gene is TRBV10-2, the J gene TRBJ2-3; 8 bases match TRBD2. CDR1 and CDR2 (germline): WSHSY, SAAADI. Trimming took 8 bases from V and 2 from J; bases not matched to a gene: 9. This CDR3 region has 15 residues. CDR3 sequence: CASCPDSGNTDTQYF. The CDR3 DNA follows: TGCGCCAGCTGTCCCGATAGCGGGAACACAGATACGCAGTATTTT.

V usage is TRBV15 and J usage is TRBJ1-1, with a possible D match to TRBD1 (6 bases). The V end lost 6 bases, the J end lost 0 bases, and 11 bases lay between the germline ends. This CDR3 is built from 14 residues. Germline V gene data show CDR1 as LNHNV and CDR2 as YYDKDF (reference sequence). The CDR3 here is CATRQGLVNTEAFF. The CDR3 nucleotides read TGTGCCACCAGACAGGGCCTGGTGAACACTGAAGCTTTCTTT.

The sample holds a few counts of this clone. The chain has TRBV2 and TRBJ2-3; 9 positions agree with TRBD1. The CDR3 spans 13 residues. Germline CDR1 and CDR2: SNHLY and FYNNEI. The DNA of the CDR3 is TGTGCAAGCTCCCGGGACAGGGCAGATACGCAGTATTTT. Its translation is CASSRDRADTQYF.

This clone was found a few times. The V gene is TRBV13, the J gene TRBJ2-5; 11 positions agree with TRBD2. The CDR3 extends over 15 amino acids. The V segment lost 5 bases and the J segment 5 bases; nucleotides outside the gene matches: 7. Germline lookup yields CDR1 PRHDT and CDR2 FYEKMQ (reference sequence). CDR3 protein: CASSRSGGARETQYF. CDR3 nucleotides: TGTGCCAGCAGCCGTAGCGGGGGGGCGCGGGAGACCCAGTACTTC. Drawing the rest from reference TRBV13 and TRBJ2-5, the complete variable domain is AAGVIQSPRHLIKEKRETATLKCYPIPRHDTVYWYQQGPGQDPQFLISFYEKMQSDKGSIPDRFSAQQFSDYHSELNMSSLELGDSALYFCASSRSGGARETQYFGPGTRLLVL.

The chain uses TRBV5-6 and TRBJ1-5; possibly TRBD1 for D (5 bases). V was cut by 0 bases and J by 4 bases, with 11 bases left in between. This CDR3 spans 15 amino acids. Germline CDR1 SGHDT, CDR2 YYEEEE. CDR3 sequence reads: CASSLEEQGNQPQHF. The CDR3 coding sequence is TGTGCCAGCAGCTTGGAAGAGCAGGGAAATCAGCCCCAGCATTTT.

The CDR3: CATSPGGAKNIQYF. The CDR3 DNA is TGTGCCACCAGCCCCGGGGGGGCCAAAAACATTCAGTACTTC. The rearrangement uses TRBV15 and TRBJ2-4, with 7 nucleotides matching TRBD2. The ends lost 5 bases at V and 1 base at J; junction bases unmatched: 2. Germline loops: CDR1 LNHNV, CDR2 YYDKDF (reference sequence). The CDR3 runs to 14 residues.

V and J are TRBV19 and TRBJ1-5, with TRBD1 matching 7 bases. Looked up from germline, CDR1 is LNHDA and CDR2 is SQIVND (reference sequence). The CDR3 has 15 residues. The J segment lost 1 base and the V segment lost 3 bases, leaving 3 bases of the junction unmatched. CDR3 loop: CASSIYRGSNQPQHF. The CDR3 DNA reads TGTGCCAGTAGTATTTACAGGGGAAGCAATCAGCCCCAGCATTTT.

The gene calls are TRBV5-1 and TRBJ2-7; 13 nucleotides align to TRBD2. The CDR3 is 15 amino acids. V lost 3 bases, J lost 2 bases, and 2 bases stayed unmatched. Germline assignment: CDR1 SGHRS and CDR2 YFSETQ. In nucleotides, the CDR3 is TGCGCCAGCAGCTGGACTAGCGGGGGAACCTACGAGCAGTACTTC. This translates into CASSWTSGGTYEQYF.

The V and J genes are TRBV2 and TRBJ1-1; D is perhaps TRBD1 (6 bases). V lost 11 bases to trimming and J lost 1 base, with 14 bases between them. Germline assignment: CDR1 SNHLY and CDR2 FYNNEI. CDR3 length: 13 amino acids. The CDR3 DNA reads TGTGCCCAACAGGGCCAACCGAACACTGAAGCTTTCTTT. Translation: CAQQGQPNTEAFF. Supplemented by reference TRBV2 and TRBJ1-1, the full variable domain reads EPEVTQTPSHQVTQMGQEVILRCVPISNHLYFYWYRQILGQKVEFLVSFYNNEISEKSEIFDDQFSVERPDGSNFTLKIRSTKLEDSAMYFCAQQGQPNTEAFFGQGTRLTVV.

The V call is TRBV4-1, the J call TRBJ1-2; TRBD1 agrees at 9 bases. CDR1 MGHRA and CDR2 YSYEKL come from the germline V gene. CDR3 length: 14 residues. Trimming cost V 4 bases and J 6 bases; bases outside gene matches: 6. DNA of the CDR3: TGCGCCAGCAGCCGACCCGGGACAGGGAATGGCTACACCTTC. Amino acid sequence: CASSRPGTGNGYTF.

The V and J genes are TRBV29-1 and TRBJ2-7, with no clear D. Deletions cut 4 bases from V and 2 bases from J, with 9 bases between. The CDR3 spans 12 residues. Germline V lookup: CDR1 SQVTM, CDR2 ANQGSEA. For the CDR3, the DNA is TGCAGCGTTGTGGGCCGAACCTACGAGCAGTACTTC. Its protein is CSVVGRTYEQYF.

This chain uses TRBV9 with TRBJ1-1; 10 bases map to TRBD1. The CDR3 covers 14 residues. V shed 2 bases, J shed 8 bases, and the junction held 6 bases outside the gene matches. CDR1 SGDLS and CDR2 YYNGEE come from the germline V gene. The CDR3 DNA follows: TGTGCCAGCAGCGTTGACAGGGGGCGAAAAGAAGCTTTCTTT. This translates into CASSVDRGRKEAFF.

The rearrangement uses TRBV27 and TRBJ2-7, with D uncertain. The CDR3 runs 14 residues. CDR1 is MNHEY and CDR2 is SMNVEV in the germline V gene (reference sequence). V shed 6 bases and J shed 3 bases, with 15 bases lying between them. As DNA, the CDR3 is TGTGCCAGCAGCCAACGAGCCAGCCTCTACGAGCAGTACTTC. This sequence encodes CASSQRASLYEQYF.

This clone was observed a few times. The CDR3 DNA is TGTGCCAGCAGTTACCGGGGGCAAGACACCGGGGAGCTGTTTTTT. It codes for CASSYRGQDTGELFF. The chain recombines TRBV6-5 with TRBJ2-2; D assignment may be TRBD1 or TRBD2 (6 bases each). CDR3 size: 15 residues. Trimming took 2 bases from V and 3 from J, leaving 10 bases between them. CDR1 is MNHEY and CDR2 is SVGAGI in the germline V gene.

In its sample, this clone was seen a few times. The chain carries TRBV5-1 and TRBJ2-5; TRBD1 matches 11 bases. Germline CDR1 SGHRS, CDR2 YFSETQ. The CDR3 has 15 amino acids. V shed 4 bases, J shed 3 bases, and the junction held 5 bases outside the gene matches. The CDR3 DNA is TGCGCCAGCAGCCCCCCGGGACAGGGGGAAGAGACCCAGTACTTC. Translating it yields CASSPPGQGEETQYF.

V is TRBV13 and J is TRBJ1-2; D unresolved. V shed 7 bases and J shed 2 bases, with 17 bases lying between them. Per germline, CDR1 PRHDT and CDR2 FYEKMQ (reference sequence). The CDR3 has 15 residues. The CDR3 loop reads CASTGPPLGNYGYTF. Written as DNA, the CDR3 is TGTGCCAGCACCGGACCACCCTTGGGAAACTATGGCTACACCTTC.

This clone was found a few times. The rearrangement uses TRBV6-6 and TRBJ1-5; D is unresolved. Trimming removed 4 bases at V and 1 base at J, with 8 bases between. Germline-derived CDR1 and CDR2 are MNHNY and SVGAGI (reference sequence). The CDR3 totals 14 residues. The CDR3 region has the DNA TGTGCCAGCAGTTTATCCCCCAGCAATCAGCCCCAGCATTTT. It specifies CASSLSPSNQPQHF.